Listed here are 25 T cell receptor beta chains from one sample, sequenced in a study of blood T cell repertoires in COVID-19 (TCRdb year 2020). Receptor amplification or capture employed the immunoSEQ multiplex PCR assay. In TCRdb, the immuneACCESS table is reduced to in-frame sequences with V and J assigned. These tables do not hold every clone; where another copy was compared, an unresolved V gene accounts for under half, and the others remain unexplained. Present in this sample are about 220,000 clones, 80% to 90% of which were seen just once. The biggest ten clones account for about 4.8% of the sample. Source material: peripheral blood. These receptors were collected from a woman in her seventies with acute or convalescent COVID-19.

This clone was observed a few times. J is TRBJ1-1 and V is TRBV5-1; D may be TRBD1 (6 bases). V lost 4 bases, J lost 3 bases, and 25 bases lay in between. The germline V gene encodes CDR1 SGHRS and CDR2 YFSETQ. The CDR3 extends over 18 amino acids. Written as DNA, the CDR3 is TGCGCCAGCAGCCCTGGTGGGAGGGGGGCGGACTCGGACACTGAAGCTTTCTTT. It specifies CASSPGGRGADSDTEAFF.

V gene TRBV24-1 combines with J gene TRBJ1-1; 7 bases agree with TRBD1. CDR3 length equals 14 residues. Trimming cost V 7 bases and J 0 bases; bases outside gene matches: 4. Per the germline V gene, CDR1 is KGHDR and CDR2 is SFDVKD. CDR3 coding DNA: TGTGCCACCAGCTATGGGACAGTGAACACTGAAGCTTTCTTT. It specifies CATSYGTVNTEAFF.

The chain uses TRBV4-2 and TRBJ1-4; TRBD1 agrees at 8 bases. The V segment lost 2 bases and the J segment 5 bases; nucleotides outside the gene matches: 7. Germline V gene data show CDR1 as LGHNA and CDR2 as YNFKEQ. This CDR3 comprises 16 residues. The CDR3, as DNA: TGTGCCAGCAGCCAACGAACTGGACAGGGAAATGAAAAACTGTTTTTT. It translates to CASSQRTGQGNEKLFF.

The chain links TRBV11-2 to TRBJ2-1, with D maybe TRBD1 (5 bases). The CDR3 loop spans 12 amino acids. Germline values: CDR1 SGHAT, CDR2 FQNNGV. V was pared by 8 bases and J by 4 bases, with 9 bases between. The CDR3 sequence is CASFRGYNEQFF. Written as DNA, the CDR3 is TGTGCCAGCTTTAGGGGTTACAATGAGCAGTTCTTC.

Comments on this clone: Other DNA variants within this sample encode the same CDR3. The rearrangement uses TRBV5-1 and TRBJ1-6; 9 bases agree with TRBD1. J gave up 7 bases and V 0 bases, and 2 bases lay outside the gene matches. In germline, CDR1 is SGHRS, CDR2 YFSETQ. CDR3 length: 15 residues. CDR3 loop: CASSLGGQGNSPLHF. In DNA, the CDR3 is TGCGCCAGCAGCTTGGGGGGACAGGGAAATTCACCCCTCCACTTT.

The V call is TRBV2, the J call TRBJ2-2, with D maybe TRBD1 (7 bases). Germline CDR1 is SNHLY and CDR2 is FYNNEI. V shed 6 bases and J shed 6 bases, with 11 bases lying between them. The CDR3 totals 13 residues. The chain's CDR3 is CASSQGEAGELFF. CDR3 bases: TGTGCCAGCAGCCAGGGGGAGGCCGGGGAGCTGTTTTTT.

The chain couples TRBV4-2 to TRBJ2-3; no clear D. From germline, CDR1 is LGHNA and CDR2 YNFKEQ. With 0 bases removed from V and 1 base from J, the gap between germline ends came to 5 bases. The CDR3 runs to 14 residues. This CDR3 is CASSQDGRTDTQYF. Here the CDR3 DNA reads TGTGCCAGCAGCCAAGATGGGCGCACAGATACGCAGTATTTT.

The rearrangement links TRBV28 to TRBJ1-2; D is unclear. The CDR3 sequence is 12 residues long. Germline V CDR1 and CDR2: MDHEN, SYDVKM. Trimming stripped 6 bases from V and 3 bases from J, with 8 bases between. The CDR3 spells CASRIEYYGYTF. CDR3 nucleotide sequence: TGTGCCAGCAGAATAGAGTACTATGGCTACACCTTC.

This clone was found a few times. This chain uses TRBV20-1 with TRBJ2-3, with D possibly matching TRBD2 (5 bases). The CDR3 has 11 residues. Germline V gene sequence: CDR1 DFQATT, CDR2 SNEGSKA (reference sequence). The V end lost 5 bases, the J end lost 6 bases, and 9 bases lay between the germline ends. CDR3 in amino acids: CSALRGDTQYF. Here the CDR3 DNA reads TGCAGTGCTCTTCGCGGGGATACGCAGTATTTT.

This CDR3 reads CASSLGGTANSPLHF. In nucleotides, the CDR3 is TGCGCCAGCAGCTTGGGGGGGACAGCCAATTCACCCCTCCACTTT. V gene TRBV5-1 combines with J gene TRBJ1-6; 7 positions match TRBD1. The length of the CDR3 is 15 residues. The ends lost 0 bases at V and 7 bases at J; junction bases unmatched: 4. Per the germline V gene, CDR1 is SGHRS and CDR2 is YFSETQ.

The chain joins TRBV5-1 to TRBJ2-7; 7 bases are shared with TRBD1. The CDR3 sequence is 14 residues long. V was clipped by 0 bases and J by 2 bases; unmatched bases: 2. The V gene's germline CDR1 is SGHRS and CDR2 YFSETQ. Here the CDR3 DNA reads TGCGCCAGCAGCTTGGATCAGGGGGCCTACGAGCAGTACTTC. It specifies CASSLDQGAYEQYF.

The sample holds a few counts of this clone. The V gene is TRBV5-8, the J gene TRBJ1-6; 10 nucleotides agree with TRBD1. Unmatched junction bases numbered 10, after V lost 0 bases and J lost 10 bases. The CDR3 has 17 residues. The germline gives CDR1 SGHTS, CDR2 YDEGEE. CDR3 amino acids: CASSLGAWDRGRSPLHF. The CDR3 region has the DNA TGTGCCAGCAGCTTGGGGGCCTGGGACAGGGGTCGCTCACCCCTCCACTTT.

The chain joins TRBV19 to TRBJ1-5; 8 positions match TRBD1. J lost 2 bases, V lost 4 bases, and 7 bases had no gene match. The germline V gene encodes CDR1 LNHDA and CDR2 SQIVND (reference sequence). The CDR3 is 16 residues long. The DNA for the CDR3 is TGTGCCAGTAGTACTCCAAAGACAGGGGGCAATCAGCCCCAGCATTTT. Translation gives CASSTPKTGGNQPQHF.

The rearrangement links TRBV4-3 to TRBJ2-1; 12 nucleotides line up with TRBD2. The junction had 6 bases not matched to a gene; V was cut back by 0 bases and J by 0 bases. Germline CDR1 reads LGHNA; CDR2 reads YSLEER. This CDR3 is 19 amino acids long. The CDR3 spells CASSQDLLAGGRSYNEQFF. CDR3 DNA sequence: TGCGCCAGCAGCCAAGATTTACTAGCGGGGGGCCGCTCCTACAATGAGCAGTTCTTC.

The V call is TRBV2, the J call TRBJ2-7; TRBD1 matches 7 bases. V lost 6 bases and J lost 5; bases outside the gene matches: 7. The CDR3 length is 13 residues. CDR1 and CDR2 from the germline V gene are SNHLY and FYNNEI. The CDR3 DNA follows: TGTGCCAGCAGGCAAGGGACAGCCCACGAGCAGTACTTC. Translated, it gives CASRQGTAHEQYF.

This chain connects TRBV2 to TRBJ2-7; tentatively, D is TRBD1 (5 bases). The CDR3 totals 15 residues. From germline, CDR1 is SNHLY and CDR2 FYNNEI. V was clipped by 7 bases and J by 1 base, with 17 bases between them. CDR3 amino acids: CASNQGQGGSYEQYF. CDR3 sequence (DNA): TGTGCCAGCAATCAAGGGCAGGGCGGTTCCTACGAGCAGTACTTC.

The chain has TRBV24-1 and TRBJ1-1, with 7 bases fitting TRBD1. The germline V gene encodes CDR1 KGHDR and CDR2 SFDVKD. This CDR3 spans 12 amino acids. Trimming at V came to 10 bases and at J to 4 bases, leaving 5 bases not matched to a gene. CDR3 sequence reads: CATSQGGTEAFF. Written as DNA, the CDR3 is TGTGCCACTAGTCAGGGGGGCACTGAAGCTTTCTTT.

The V call is TRBV4-2, the J call TRBJ2-5, with 8 bases matching TRBD1. V shed 3 bases, J shed 5 bases, and the junction held 11 bases outside the gene matches. CDR3 length: 16 residues. Germline CDR1 LGHNA, CDR2 YNFKEQ. As DNA, the CDR3 is TGTGCCAGCAGCCACTGGACAGGGATCCTCCGGGAGACCCAGTACTTC. This sequence encodes CASSHWTGILRETQYF.

The V call is TRBV7-2, the J call TRBJ2-3; D unclear. Between the trimmed V and J ends, which lost 5 bases and 6 bases, there was a span of 12 bases. Germline CDR1 is SGHTA and CDR2 is FQGNSA. The CDR3 length is 13 residues. CDR3 nucleotide sequence: TGTGCCAGCAGCCCCTCCGGTTTTGATACGCAGTATTTT. Translated, it gives CASSPSGFDTQYF.

The chain couples TRBV5-1 to TRBJ2-7; D may be TRBD1 (5 bases). CDR3 length: 14 amino acids. Trimming cost V 0 bases and J 6 bases, with 13 bases left between them. CDR1 and CDR2 from the germline V gene are SGHRS and YFSETQ. The CDR3 nucleotides read TGCGCCAGCAGCTTGGACCCAGGGATAGGCGAGCAGTACTTC. It encodes CASSLDPGIGEQYF. Based on the CDR3 plus reference TRBV5-1 and TRBJ2-7, the full variable domain is KAGVTQTPRYLIKTRGQQVTLSCSPISGHRSVSWYQQTPGQGLQFLFEYFSETQRNKGNFPGRFSGRQFSNSRSEMNVSTLELGDSALYLCASSLDPGIGEQYFGPGTRLTVT.

This chain links TRBV6-6 with TRBJ1-2; possible D gene TRBD1, 6 bases. The ends were cut back, 7 bases at V and 4 bases at J, with 13 bases in the middle. CDR1 and CDR2 (germline): MNHNY, SVGAGI (reference sequence). CDR3 size: 13 residues. The CDR3 bases are TGTGCCAGCAACATGGACAGCCTCTATGGCTACACCTTC. Encoded protein: CASNMDSLYGYTF.

The chain couples TRBV10-1 to TRBJ1-1; no clear D. Germline V lookup: CDR1 WNHNN, CDR2 SYGVQD (reference sequence). The CDR3 is 14 amino acids. V gave up 5 bases and J gave up 4 bases, with 14 bases separating them. CDR3: CASSPDRGVTEAFF. The CDR3 DNA follows: TGCGCCAGCAGTCCGGACCGCGGGGTCACTGAAGCTTTCTTT.

The V call is TRBV5-1, the J call TRBJ2-2; TRBD2 might be the D (5 bases). Trimming removed 0 bases from V and 5 bases from J, with 14 bases in between. Per germline, CDR1 SGHRS and CDR2 YFSETQ. This CDR3 comprises 16 residues. The DNA of the CDR3 is TGCGCCAGCAGCTTGGGATGGCTAGCAGAAACCGGGGAGCTGTTTTTT. It translates to CASSLGWLAETGELFF.

The CDR3 nucleotides are TGTGCCAGCAGCGCGCGGACAGGGTACAATGAGCAGTTCTTC. It specifies CASSARTGYNEQFF. This chain links TRBV9 with TRBJ2-1; 8 bases match TRBD1. Trimming at V came to 3 bases and at J to 4 bases, leaving 3 bases not matched to a gene. The CDR3 runs 14 residues. CDR1 is SGDLS and CDR2 is YYNGEE in the germline V gene.

The rearrangement links TRBV7-2 to TRBJ2-5; D is possibly TRBD1 (5 bases). The CDR3 is 15 residues long. Trimming cost V 2 bases and J 3 bases, with 13 bases left between them. The germline gives CDR1 SGHTA, CDR2 FQGNSA. In nucleotides, the CDR3 is TGTGCCAGCAGCTTATTGTGGGGCTCCGAAGAGACCCAGTACTTC. Translated: CASSLLWGSEETQYF. Full variable domain (rest looked up from reference TRBV7-2 and TRBJ2-5): GAGVSQSPSNKVTEKGKDVELRCDPISGHTALYWYRQSLGQGLEFLIYFQGNSAPDKSGLPSDRFSAERTGGSVSTLTIQRTQQEDSAVYLCASSLLWGSEETQYFGPGTRLLVL.